This TCR beta chain was captured by sequencing in a study of T cell responses to AZD1222 COVID-19 vaccine. Using immunoSEQ multiplex PCR, the repertoire was profiled, and TCRdb retains in-frame clones only, with some absent. The sample includes over 150,000 clones, approximately 92% seen only once; the top ten take more than 0.85%. This specimen was peripheral blood, taken 28 days after the second dose of the MenACWY control vaccine. The receptor's source is an adult who received the MenACWY meningococcal vaccine as a control.

The CDR3 DNA reads TGTGCCAGCAGTTACCGGGGGGGATCCTACGAGCAGTACTTC. Translated, it gives CASSYRGGSYEQYF. This chain joins TRBV6-2 or TRBV6-3 and TRBJ2-7; TRBD2 matches 8 bases. Germline loops: CDR1 MNHEY, CDR2 SVGEGT. V was pared by 2 bases and J by 1 base, with 1 base of the junction left unmatched. This CDR3 has 14 residues.